What follows is one TCR beta chain and its context. The antigen is not known. The sample belongs to a study of CD8+ T cells in alopecia areata. Overall study context: Scalp area affected, as a percentage, set the severity score of treated patients.

Study-wide points: Scalp sample sequencing also detects resident alphabeta T cells of normal skin. Given one nonresponder, whether baseline CD8+ expansion relates to response remains uncertain.

Sequencing used cDNA as its template, made by extracting RNA and reverse transcribing it. Profiling relied on immunoSEQ multiplex PCR, and the TCRdb table lists in-frame clones only, not all of them. Among roughly 150,000 clones, less than 70% were seen once, and the ten largest hold approximately 15%. The ends lost 4 bases at V and 5 bases at J; junction bases unmatched: 9. This CDR3 spans 15 amino acids. Germline CDR1 and CDR2: SGDLS and YYNGEE. The treatment: oral pan-JAK inhibitor, 5-10 mg twice daily. Both CD4+ and CD8+ T cells were separated by sorting PBMCs. The chain links TRBV9 to TRBJ2-5; TRBD2 matches 9 bases. This clonotype originated in a human donor with alopecia areata. Sequenced material: CD8+ T cells sorted from blood, taken at week 4, from a patient treated with tofacitinib. The CDR3 region has the DNA TGTGCCAGCAGCACAGAAGGCGGGGGGGCGGAGACCCAGTACTTC. It encodes CASSTEGGGAETQYF. Drawing the rest from reference TRBV9 and TRBJ2-5, the complete variable domain is DSGVTQTPKHLITATGQRVTLRCSPRSGDLSVYWYQQSLDQGLQFLIQYYNGEERAKGNILERFSAQQFPDLHSELNLSSLELGDSALYFCASSTEGGGAETQYFGPGTRLLVL.